Below, one T cell receptor beta chain is given with its context. Antigen: not known. The CDR3 has 13 residues. The ends were cut back, 6 bases at V and 4 bases at J, with 13 bases in the middle. The germline V gene has CDR1 MNHEY and CDR2 SMNVEV (reference sequence). Assay: immunoSEQ multiplex PCR; the TCRdb copy retains only in-frame clones and omits some. The sample lists 25,000 to 30,000 clones, over 85% occurring once. These data are taken from a study of T cells in localized non-small cell lung cancer. Study conclusions and caveats: Clonality of T cells reached its maximum in uninvolved adjacent lung, surpassing tumor. Overall survival was longer when the density of T cells in the blood was higher. Within adjacent lung there appeared a median roughly 60 of the top 100 tumor clones. Sequencing was restricted to one tumor region; therefore, heterogeneity remains possible.

The chain joins TRBV27 to TRBJ2-7; D tentatively reads TRBD1 or TRBD2 (5 bases each). Sequencing used peripheral blood, obtained before any cancer treatment. The receptor was derived from a woman aged 18-55 years with stage I lung adenocarcinoma. The CDR3 loop reads CASRPGTLYEQYF. The CDR3 DNA follows: TGTGCCAGCAGGCCCGGGACCTTATACGAGCAGTACTTC.